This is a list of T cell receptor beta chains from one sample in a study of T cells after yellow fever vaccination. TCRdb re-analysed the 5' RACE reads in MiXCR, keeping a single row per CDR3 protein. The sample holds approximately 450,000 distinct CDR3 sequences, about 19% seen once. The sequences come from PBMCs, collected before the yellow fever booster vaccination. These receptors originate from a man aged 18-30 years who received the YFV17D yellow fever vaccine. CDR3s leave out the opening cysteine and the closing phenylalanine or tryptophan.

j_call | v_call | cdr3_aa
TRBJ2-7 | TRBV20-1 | SARVLAGESYEQY
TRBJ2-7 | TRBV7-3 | ASSLMGASSYEQY
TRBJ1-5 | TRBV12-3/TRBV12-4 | ASSQDRTQPQH
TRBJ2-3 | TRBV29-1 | SVGGQRDTQY
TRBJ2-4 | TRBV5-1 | ASSLAPQNIQY
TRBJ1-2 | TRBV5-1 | ASSYDSDNYGYT
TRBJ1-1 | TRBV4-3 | ASSQDLGDTEAF
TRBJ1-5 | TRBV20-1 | SAREGPGGPQH
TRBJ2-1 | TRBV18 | ASSRDTLSYNEQF
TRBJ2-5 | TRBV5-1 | ASSLGARTTGETQY
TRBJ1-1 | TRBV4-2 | ASRGDVMNTEAF
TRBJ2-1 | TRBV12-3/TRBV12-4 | ASRTWGSEQF
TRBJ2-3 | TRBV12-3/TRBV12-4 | ASSRTARTDTQY
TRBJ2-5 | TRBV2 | ASMGGARGTQY
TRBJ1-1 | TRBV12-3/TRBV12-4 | ASSSRAGGDTEAF
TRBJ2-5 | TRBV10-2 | ASSIRGRETQY
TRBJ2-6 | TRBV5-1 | ASSGGLASSGANVLT
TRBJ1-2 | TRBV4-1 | ASSQVLWTWPSAGGYT
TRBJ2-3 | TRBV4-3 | ASSRTYRGESSDTQY
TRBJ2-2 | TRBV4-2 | ASSQEGDPSTGELF
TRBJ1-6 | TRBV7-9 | ASSSLRNSPLH
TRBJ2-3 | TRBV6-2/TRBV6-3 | ASSRGRELDTQY
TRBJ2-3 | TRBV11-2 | ASSFLAGTTDTQY
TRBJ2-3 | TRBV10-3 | AISGGALGTDTQY
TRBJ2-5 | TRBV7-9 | ASSFVEETQY
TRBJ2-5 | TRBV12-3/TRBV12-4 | ASSYTPGLAGTDQETQY
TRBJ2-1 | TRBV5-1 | ATCPNSGTEQF
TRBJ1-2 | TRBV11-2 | ASSPGDSSSHGYT
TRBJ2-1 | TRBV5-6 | AGSGGNNEQF
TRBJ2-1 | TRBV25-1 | ASSEFWTRMF
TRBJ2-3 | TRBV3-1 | ASSPHKTDTQY
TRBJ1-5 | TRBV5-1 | ASSLAPGSNQPQH
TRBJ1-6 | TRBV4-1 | ASSTFNSPLH
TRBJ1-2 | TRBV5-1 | ASSLGTGSYGYT
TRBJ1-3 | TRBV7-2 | ASSTARGTIY
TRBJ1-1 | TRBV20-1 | SAVGLTGATEAF
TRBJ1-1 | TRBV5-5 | ASSLLGAGAKNTEAF
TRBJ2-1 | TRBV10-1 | ASSRAPGTEGLSEQF
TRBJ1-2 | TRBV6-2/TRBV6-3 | ASSPRMEAVTYGYT
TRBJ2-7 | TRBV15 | ATSRGRGRVEQY
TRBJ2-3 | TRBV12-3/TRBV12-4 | ASSFSLAGGTDTQY
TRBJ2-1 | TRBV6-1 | ASSELPFSGKQF
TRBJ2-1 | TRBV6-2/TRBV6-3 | ASSYGDWEQF
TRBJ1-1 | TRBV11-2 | ASSFPGGGAEAF
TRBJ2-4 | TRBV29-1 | SILVSGGNIQY
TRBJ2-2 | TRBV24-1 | ATSDLGQGNTGELF
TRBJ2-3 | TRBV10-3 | AISEWTGPSTDTQY
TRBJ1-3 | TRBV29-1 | SVEGQGGLSGNTIY
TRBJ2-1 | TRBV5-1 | ASSLYLSSDEQF
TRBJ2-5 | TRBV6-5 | ASSYSGLAGQKETQY
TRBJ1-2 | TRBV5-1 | ASSLLTVEAGYT
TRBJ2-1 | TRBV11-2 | ASRPLSRRGAYNEQF
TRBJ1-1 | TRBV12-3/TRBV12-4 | ASSTPGQATLNTEAF
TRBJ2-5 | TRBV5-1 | ASSLLGGGEETQY
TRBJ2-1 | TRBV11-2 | ASSWTSGGAYEQF
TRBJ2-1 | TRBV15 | ATSTRLAVSYNEQF
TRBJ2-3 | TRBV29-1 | SVGRGLTDTQY
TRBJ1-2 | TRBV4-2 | ASSQDVRNLDYT
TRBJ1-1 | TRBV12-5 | ASGLVPSAGEAF